This T cell receptor beta chain was retrieved from a study of T-cell memory formation after mild COVID-19. The CDR3 runs to 16 residues. CDR1 and CDR2 from the germline V gene are LGHDT and YNNKEL (reference sequence). V trimming: 2 bases; J trimming: 4 bases; junction bases outside the gene matches: 8. TCRdb analysed the 5' RACE reads with MiXCR anew, one entry per CDR3 protein. The sample carries a few hundred thousand distinct CDR3 sequences, 8% to 11% recorded once. The clonotype comes from a man in his late teens or twenties who had mild COVID-19 (a few samples of this study predate the infection). Cell type and time point are not known. The V and J genes are TRBV3-1 and TRBJ2-3; 8 bases match TRBD2. Sequencing was done on a sample of PBMCs or a T cell subset sorted from them (not recorded which). CDR3 protein: CASSQSGGAGADTQYF. In DNA form, the CDR3 reads TGTGCCAGCAGCCAATCGGGGGGGGCCGGGGCAGATACGCAGTATTTT.